The source of this TCR beta chain is a study of tumor and adjacent non-tumor tissue in lung cancer. Study-wide findings and caveats: Top 100 clones took a larger repertoire share in normal lung.

The library came from three nested PCR rounds adapted from ARM-PCR protocols. TCRdb used MiXCR to reprocess the multiplex PCR reads, holding one entry per CDR3 protein. The sample yields 90,000 to 130,000 distinct CDR3 sequences, over 75% seen once. There are 13 residues in the CDR3. Germline CDR1 is SGHAT and CDR2 is FQNNGV. As regards this clonotype: Its antigen remains unknown. One end of the junction varies from germline; a read error may be responsible.

The template was RNA from unsorted bulk tissue. This receptor was taken from a man in his sixties or seventies with non-small cell lung cancer. The sequencing input was lung tumor tissue. The chain links TRBV11-2 to TRBJ2-7, with unresolved D. CDR3 coding DNA: TGTGCCATCAGCCAATGGACCGAGCGCGAGCAATATTTC. Protein product: CAISQWTEREQYF.